Sequencing of this TCR beta chain was carried out in a study of blood T cell repertoires in COVID-19. Study details: Collection of acute and convalescent COVID-19 samples took place in the United States, Italy and Spain. PBMCs, B-cell-depleted T cells, or T cells provided the cDNA or gDNA that made up the material.

Per the authors' pipeline: Estimated nucleated cell counts came from reference gene primer amplification. Data came from immunoSEQ multiplex PCR; TCRdb stores just in-frame clones and leaves some out. The V and J calls and clone size are taken from that table; D and trimming were inferred from the DNA. The table shows 180,000 or so clones, with 80% to 90% occurring only once. What was sequenced was peripheral blood. The receptor comes from a woman of 80 years or more with acute or convalescent COVID-19.

CDR3 residues: CASTGTPNYGYTF. The CDR3 DNA reads as TGTGCCAGCACCGGGACACCCAACTATGGCTACACCTTC. This chain joins TRBV6-5 and TRBJ1-2, with D possibly being TRBD1 (6 bases). V dropped 7 bases and J dropped 2 bases, with 11 bases sitting between them. The CDR3 spans 13 residues. Germline CDR1 reads MNHEY; CDR2 reads SVGAGI.